One T cell receptor (beta chain) is described in this entry. Base-call qualities are not available, and no considerably larger clone is one nucleotide away. These data are taken from a study of T cells after yellow fever vaccination (dated by TCRdb to the late 2010s). The study in broad terms: Staining for CD3, CD45RA, CCR7 and CD95 was used to sort memory subsets (EM, EMRA, CM and Tscm) on a BD FACS Aria III. The SMART-Seq v4 Ultra Low Input RNA kit was used to prepare libraries from fractions with low cell numbers. To follow T-cell clones before and after both primary and booster YFV17D yellow fever vaccination, bulk TCR alpha and beta repertoires underwent longitudinal sequencing. Two healthy male donors, one aged 18 to 29 and one aged 30 to 40 years, were included in the cohort. Blood was drawn at multiple timepoints before and after primary and secondary immunization, with bulk PBMC replicates and cell subsets isolated. Memory subsets were sorted on days 0, 15 and 45 and at 18 months following primary vaccination, and on days 0, 15 and 45 following the 30-year booster. Overall results and qualifications from the work: A small fraction of clonotypes showed up in both the CD4 and CD8 compartments, probably as a result of convergent recombination. Computational filtering was needed because FACS-sorted repertoires could contain abundant contaminating clonotypes from the bulk population. The secondary T-cell response was found to be weaker but faster than the primary response, with a peak reached on day 5 rather than on day 15. Because only a couple of donors were included in the study, the extent to which the findings can be generalized is limited. In the sorted memory subsets on day 0, nearly all vaccine-responding clonotypes were below the level of detection. After the booster, most of the clones that had expanded following primary vaccination were detected again (just under 97% of CD4 and around 90% of CD8), which suggests that memory was broadly maintained.

TCR cDNA was made using 5'RACE template switching, a step that added a universal primer site and unique molecular identifiers. Priming for cDNA synthesis came from both the TCR alpha and TCR beta constant segments. Library amplification involved two PCR steps, and the second step added sample barcodes and sequencing adapters. Libraries were sequenced on Illumina HiSeq 2500 (2x100 bp) or NovaSeq (2x150 bp). The study's own analysis went as follows. MIGEC was used to demultiplex reads and collapse the reads into UMI consensus sequences, and MiXCR was used for V(D)J alignment. Using edgeR on replicate PBMC samples, clonotypes were called vaccine-responding if FDR was below 0.01 and the log2 fold change was above 5 up to day 15. Each bulk clonotype received a CD4 or CD8 identity based on whether the sequenced CD4 or CD8 repertoire contained that clonotype at higher abundance. To estimate the distribution of each clone across memory phenotypes, clonotype frequencies in memory subsets were weighted by FACS-sorted cell numbers. TCRdb reprocessing: public reads trimmed at Q25 with fastp, clones called with MiXCR, in-frame beta chains kept. Rows with one shared CDR3 protein collapse into an entry with the most common genes and DNA. TCRdb's processing, not the authors' own work, is the source of the V and J calls. Present in this sample are roughly 30,000 distinct CDR3 sequences, under 12% of which were seen just once. The ten largest clones capture more than 10% of the sample.

There are 17 amino acids in the CDR3, from cysteine to phenylalanine inclusive. Only the CDR3 DNA stays, 51 bases, in frame from base 1. Relative to germline, V is missing 6 bases and J is missing 0 bases, with 8 bases of the junction outside any gene match. CDR1 and CDR2 are read off the germline V gene (reference sequence) as DFQATT and SNEGSKA. Interpreted using the paper, the treatment or condition label stands for: live attenuated yellow fever vaccine strain. PBMCs were isolated from peripheral blood using a standard Ficoll-Paque protocol. RNA from sorted memory subsets was extracted with the RNeasy Micro Kit.

The sequencing used PBMCs, either bulk or a sorted T-cell subset (CD4+, CD8+, memory, or dextramer-sorted; not recorded which), collected roughly 15 days after the first yellow fever vaccination. The chain couples TRBV20-1 to TRBJ2-3; 14 bases in the junction line up with TRBD2. The sequence derives from a man younger than 35 who received the YFV17D yellow fever vaccine. The DNA is TGCAGTGCCAGCTCCGGACTAGCGGGGGGCAGCACAGATACGCAGTATTTT. Translation gives CSASSGLAGGSTDTQYF.